The clone carrying this TCR beta chain was observed a handful of times. Its specificity is not known. V was shortened by 3 bases and J by 1 base, with 6 bases between the two germline ends. Germline-derived CDR1 and CDR2 are SNHLY and FYNNEI. The CDR3 is 14 residues long. The sample comes from a study of CD8 T cells in ankylosing spondylitis. Broader study findings: Ankylosing spondylitis blood appeared to carry a characteristic TCR beta motif of roughly 8 highly homologous variants.

In TCRdb, the 5' RACE reads were re-called with MiXCR into one record per CDR3 protein. The repertoire holds about 400,000 distinct CDR3 sequences, with about 20% as singletons. The material sequenced was blood, either unsorted or a sorted T cell fraction (not recorded which). The receptor comes from a male donor with ankylosing spondylitis. The rearrangement uses TRBV2 and TRBJ2-2; D might be TRBD2 (6 bases). The CDR3 spells CASSERENTGELFF. CDR3 nucleotide sequence: TGTGCCAGCAGTGAGCGGGAGAACACCGGGGAGCTGTTTTTT.